The 30 T cell receptor beta chains below all came from one sample that was sequenced in a study of identical twins listed by TCRdb under 2016. Preparation of the library involved 5' RACE. Sequencing instrument: Illumina HiSeq 2000. The public reads were quality trimmed at Q25 with fastp and then assembled into clones with MiXCR by TCRdb, keeping productive beta chains. Rows are unified per CDR3 protein, each entry keeping the most common DNA and genes. For this sample there are 690,000 or so distinct CDR3 sequences; less than 10% appear just once. The top ten hold around 0.98% of the sample. These data are also associated with another study on yellow fever vaccine responses in identical twins.

Sequenced input: PBMCs. These receptors all come from a woman aged 18 to 35 in good health.

In its sample, this clonotype was seen a few times. The V gene is TRBV5-1, the J gene TRBJ2-1; D remains unclear. Deletions cut 5 bases from V and 0 bases from J, with 12 bases between. CDR1 and CDR2 (germline): SGHRS, YFSETQ. The CDR3 length is 15 residues. The CDR3 spells CASSYPPHSYNEQFF. The CDR3 DNA is TGCGCCAGCAGTTACCCCCCCCACTCCTACAATGAGCAGTTCTTC.

The V and J genes are TRBV20-1 and TRBJ2-1; the match to TRBD1 covers 8 bases. V lost 4 bases, J lost 3 bases, and 5 bases stayed unmatched. This CDR3 region has 14 residues. Germline CDR1 reads DFQATT; CDR2 reads SNEGSKA (reference sequence). This chain's CDR3 is CSATTGGIYNEQFF. The CDR3 DNA follows: TGCAGTGCTACTACAGGGGGAATCTACAATGAGCAGTTCTTC.

This clonotype has at least ten counts. This chain uses TRBV29-1 with TRBJ1-2; D not certain. Germline lookup yields CDR1 SQVTM and CDR2 ANQGSEA. V was trimmed by 5 bases and J by 7 bases, leaving 17 bases between them. The CDR3 loop spans 13 amino acids. CDR3 sequence reads: CSVNEGQAGGYTF. CDR3 sequence (DNA): TGCAGCGTTAACGAAGGGCAGGCCGGTGGCTACACCTTC.

The J gene is TRBJ2-7, the V gene TRBV20-1, with D hard to call. Germline V lookup: CDR1 DFQATT, CDR2 SNEGSKA (reference sequence). Trimming stripped 3 bases from V and 7 bases from J, with 16 bases between. The CDR3 is 13 residues long. The CDR3 is CSASGSRLWEQYF. The CDR3 DNA follows: TGCAGTGCTAGCGGTAGCAGGCTCTGGGAGCAGTACTTC.

This clonotype appeared a few times. The V gene is TRBV5-1, the J gene TRBJ2-3; the match to TRBD1 covers 11 bases. The CDR3 is 16 residues long. Germline CDR1 SGHRS, CDR2 YFSETQ. Germline trimming cut 3 bases from V and 3 bases from J; bases unmatched to any gene: 6. The DNA for the CDR3 is TGCGCCAGCAGCTGGGACCGGGACAGGGGGACAGATACGCAGTATTTT. It specifies CASSWDRDRGTDTQYF.

This clonotype was seen a handful of times. The V and J genes are TRBV20-1 and TRBJ2-7; 10 nucleotides agree with TRBD1. The ends lost 5 bases at V and 3 bases at J; junction bases unmatched: 7. The CDR3 runs 14 residues. Germline lookup yields CDR1 DFQATT and CDR2 SNEGSKA (reference sequence). CDR3 region: CSAAGDRGLYEQYF. The CDR3 bases are TGCAGTGCTGCCGGAGACAGGGGGCTCTACGAGCAGTACTTC.

The rearrangement uses TRBV7-2 and TRBJ2-7; TRBD2 agrees at 9 bases. Germline-derived CDR1 and CDR2 are SGHTA and FQGNSA. Losses at the gene ends were 0 bases for V and 5 bases for J; bases not matched to a gene: 5. The CDR3 extends over 15 amino acids. CDR3 sequence (DNA): TGTGCCAGCAGCTTAGCGCGGGGGGGCCGAAACGAGCAGTACTTC. This encodes CASSLARGGRNEQYF.

Only a few counts were recorded for this clonotype. The rearrangement joins TRBV6-1 to TRBJ2-7, with 11 nucleotides matching TRBD1. Looked up from germline, CDR1 is MNHNS and CDR2 is SASEGT. The CDR3 extends over 15 amino acids. J lost 5 bases, V lost 7 bases, and 10 bases had no gene match. The CDR3 loop is CASKAWDRGSDEQYF. The CDR3 DNA reads as TGTGCCAGCAAAGCCTGGGACAGGGGGTCCGACGAGCAGTACTTC.

The table lists this clonotype with many counts. The gene calls are TRBV6-1 and TRBJ2-3, with 9 bases fitting TRBD1. The trim removed 6 bases at V and 0 bases at J, leaving 4 bases unmatched. The germline CDR1 and CDR2 sequences are MNHNS and SASEGT. CDR3 length: 15 residues. The CDR3 bases are TGTGCCAGCAGCCGGGACAGGGACAGCACAGATACGCAGTATTTT. This translates into CASSRDRDSTDTQYF.

This chain joins TRBV7-2 and TRBJ2-3; 8 bases line up with TRBD2. V dropped 3 bases and J dropped 7; count of bases not matched to a gene: 12. This CDR3 is built from 16 residues. CDR1 and CDR2 (germline): SGHTA, FQGNSA. DNA for the CDR3: TGTGCCAGCAGCTTGTCCTCGAGCGGGAGTTCTTATACGCAGTATTTT. Residues: CASSLSSSGSSYTQYF.

This clonotype was counted many times. The rearrangement uses TRBV10-3 and TRBJ1-1; TRBD1 might be the D (5 bases). This CDR3 comprises 14 residues. Germline V gene sequence: CDR1 ENHRY, CDR2 SYGVKD. V shed 3 bases and J shed 1 base, with 9 bases lying between them. CDR3 loop: CAISERQGNTEAFF. The CDR3 nucleotides are TGTGCCATCAGTGAACGGCAGGGGAACACTGAAGCTTTCTTT.

V gene TRBV12-3 or TRBV12-4 combines with J gene TRBJ1-3; TRBD1 might be the D (5 bases). CDR3 length: 15 amino acids. V lost 1 base, J lost 6 bases, and 13 bases lay in between. CDR3 in amino acids: CASSLGGVSENTIYF. As DNA, the CDR3 is TGTGCCAGCAGTTTAGGGGGGGTCTCGGAAAACACCATATATTTT.

The chain couples TRBV15 to TRBJ2-1; 12 bases fit TRBD2. The CDR3 is made up of 15 amino acids. In germline, CDR1 is LNHNV, CDR2 YYDKDF (reference sequence). With V trimmed by 5 bases and J by 8 bases, 7 bases remained unmatched. The CDR3 reads CATSGRLAGEHEQFF. For the CDR3, the DNA is TGTGCCACCAGCGGTCGACTAGCGGGAGAACATGAGCAGTTCTTC.

This clonotype was detected a few times. The gene calls are TRBV12-3 or TRBV12-4 and TRBJ2-5; 7 positions match TRBD1. With 4 bases clipped from V and 1 base from J, the junction kept 3 bases outside the gene matches. The CDR3 loop spans 14 amino acids. CDR3: CASSSDRFQETQYF. CDR3 nucleotides: TGTGCCAGCAGTTCGGACAGGTTCCAAGAGACCCAGTACTTC.

Only a few counts were recorded for this clonotype. The V gene is TRBV13, the J gene TRBJ1-1, with D perhaps matching TRBD1 (6 bases). The ends were cut back, 2 bases at V and 6 bases at J, with 16 bases in the middle. CDR1 is PRHDT, CDR2 FYEKMQ, per germline (reference sequence). The CDR3 consists of 15 residues. The CDR3 DNA reads as TGTGCCAGCAGCTTATGGGCAGGGGCTATAGCTGAAGCTTTCTTT. Protein: CASSLWAGAIAEAFF.

The sample holds a few counts of this clonotype. The CDR3 bases are TGTGCCAGCAGCTTAACAGGGGGCTACTATGGCTACACCTTC. Protein product: CASSLTGGYYGYTF. The chain has TRBV7-9 and TRBJ1-2; 9 positions match TRBD1. Unmatched junction bases numbered 1, after V lost 2 bases and J lost 3 bases. Per the germline V gene, CDR1 is SEHNR and CDR2 is FQNEAQ (reference sequence). The CDR3 covers 14 residues.

This chain joins TRBV9 and TRBJ2-2; perhaps TRBD1 as D (6 bases). Germline CDR1 and CDR2: SGDLS and YYNGEE. V was cut by 6 bases and J by 7 bases, with 16 bases left in between. The CDR3 has 14 amino acids. CDR3 DNA sequence: TGTGCCAGCACCACAGGGTCGGGGCTCGGGGAGCTGTTTTTT. Translated: CASTTGSGLGELFF.

This clonotype turned up a few times. The rearrangement uses TRBV18 and TRBJ2-6; possible D gene TRBD1, 5 bases. Trimming stripped 4 bases from V and 0 bases from J, with 7 bases between. Per the germline V gene, CDR1 is KGHSH and CDR2 is LQKENI. The CDR3 length is 15 residues. CDR3 sequence reads: CASSRQHSGANVLTF. The CDR3 DNA is TGTGCCAGCTCACGACAGCACTCTGGGGCCAACGTCCTGACTTTC.

This clonotype was seen a single time. This chain joins TRBV20-1 and TRBJ2-3; 10 bases are shared with TRBD2. Germline V CDR1 and CDR2: DFQATT, SNEGSKA (reference sequence). The CDR3 loop spans 15 amino acids. V gave up 4 bases and J gave up 3 bases; unmatched junction bases: 7. The CDR3 coding sequence is TGCAGTGCTAATATAGCGGGAGGAGGGACAGATACGCAGTATTTT. Its translation: CSANIAGGGTDTQYF.

The genes are TRBV9 and TRBJ2-2; 8 bases line up with TRBD2. V shed 4 bases and J 0 bases; nucleotides not matched to a gene: 8. This CDR3 comprises 17 residues. CDR1 and CDR2 from the germline V gene are SGDLS and YYNGEE. The CDR3 reads CASSTPLSGANTGELFF. The CDR3 DNA reads TGTGCCAGCAGCACCCCGCTTAGCGGGGCGAACACCGGGGAGCTGTTTTTT.

The table lists this clonotype with a few counts. J is TRBJ2-3 and V is TRBV7-6; 7 positions match TRBD1. Germline V gene data show CDR1 as SGHVS and CDR2 as FNYEAQ. The V segment lost 6 bases and the J segment 2 bases; nucleotides outside the gene matches: 8. The CDR3 covers 15 residues. In DNA, the CDR3 is TGTGCCAGCAGTTCGGGACAGCGATTCACAGATACGCAGTATTTT. As protein: CASSSGQRFTDTQYF.

CDR3 loop: CSARSSGGPQETQYF. CDR3 bases: TGCAGTGCTAGGTCGAGCGGGGGGCCCCAAGAGACCCAGTACTTC. The rearrangement uses TRBV20-1 and TRBJ2-5; 9 bases align to TRBD2. V shed 3 bases, J shed 1 base, and the junction held 6 bases outside the gene matches. Germline values: CDR1 DFQATT, CDR2 SNEGSKA (reference sequence). The CDR3 has 15 amino acids.

This clonotype has only a few counts. DNA for the CDR3: TGTGCCAGCAGCTTACGAGACAGTGAACAGCCCCAGCATTTT. This gives the protein CASSLRDSEQPQHF. The chain has TRBV7-9 and TRBJ1-5; TRBD1 might be the D (5 bases). The CDR3 contains 14 residues. CDR1 and CDR2 (germline): SEHNR, FQNEAQ (reference sequence). V dropped 2 bases and J dropped 7 bases, with 12 bases sitting between them.

The genes are TRBV7-8 and TRBJ2-7; D could derive from TRBD1 or TRBD2 (5 bases each). The V end was cut by 5 bases, the J end by 2 bases, with 16 bases between. The germline V gene encodes CDR1 SGHVS and CDR2 FQNEAQ. CDR3 length: 15 amino acids. The CDR3 DNA sequence: TGTGCCAGCAGCCTCCGCCGGGACGGAGCCTACGAGCAGTACTTC. This codes for CASSLRRDGAYEQYF.

The chain has TRBV6-4 and TRBJ1-1; D gene ambiguous. The CDR3 runs to 14 residues. Trimming stripped 7 bases from V and 2 bases from J, with 14 bases between. Looked up from germline, CDR1 is MRHNA and CDR2 is SNTAGT. DNA for the CDR3: TGTGCCAGCACCCCATGGGTACCTAACACTGAAGCTTTCTTT. It is translated as CASTPWVPNTEAFF.

To note about this clonotype: Given a much more abundant clone one base away, this may be a read error. The gene calls are TRBV12-3 or TRBV12-4 and TRBJ2-2, with TRBD2 identical over 8 bases. The CDR3 runs to 15 residues. The J segment lost 1 base and the V segment lost 7 bases, leaving 5 bases of the junction unmatched. The CDR3 spells CASTGSGGNTGELFF. Written as DNA, the CDR3 is TGTGCCAGCACAGGGAGCGGGGGGAACACCGGGGAGCTGTTTTTT.

In this sample, this clonotype turned up a few times. The gene calls are TRBV20-1 and TRBJ2-3, with D perhaps TRBD2 (6 bases). The V and J ends lost 0 bases and 11 bases respectively, with 21 bases between them. CDR1 DFQATT and CDR2 SNEGSKA come from the germline V gene (reference sequence). This CDR3 region has 15 residues. As DNA, the CDR3 is TGCAGTGCTAGAGATTATCGCGGGGCCACATTAGGGCAGTATTTT. It codes for CSARDYRGATLGQYF.

In this sample, this clonotype turned up a few times. The rearrangement joins TRBV4-3 to TRBJ2-7; D is perhaps TRBD2 (5 bases). The CDR3 runs 17 residues. CDR1 is LGHNA and CDR2 is YSLEER in the germline V gene. The V and J ends lost 0 bases and 0 bases respectively, with 15 bases between them. DNA for the CDR3: TGCGCCAGCAGCCAAGACAGGCTAGCCCTTAGCTCCTACGAGCAGTACTTC. Encoded protein: CASSQDRLALSSYEQYF.

The gene calls are TRBV12-3 or TRBV12-4 and TRBJ1-5; maybe TRBD1 (6 bases). V lost 1 base, J lost 5 bases, and 12 bases lay in between. The CDR3 has 15 residues. The CDR3 loop is CASSLEGGGDQPQHF. CDR3 DNA sequence: TGTGCCAGCAGTTTAGAGGGAGGGGGAGATCAGCCCCAGCATTTT.

This clonotype came up a few times. The V gene is TRBV20-1, the J gene TRBJ1-5; D unclear. Germline assignment: CDR1 DFQATT and CDR2 SNEGSKA (reference sequence). The CDR3 length is 14 residues. Trimming removed 6 bases at V and 9 bases at J, with 21 bases between. The CDR3 is CSALPPDNPRPQHF. Here the CDR3 DNA reads TGCAGTGCCCTTCCCCCCGACAATCCTCGGCCCCAGCATTTT.